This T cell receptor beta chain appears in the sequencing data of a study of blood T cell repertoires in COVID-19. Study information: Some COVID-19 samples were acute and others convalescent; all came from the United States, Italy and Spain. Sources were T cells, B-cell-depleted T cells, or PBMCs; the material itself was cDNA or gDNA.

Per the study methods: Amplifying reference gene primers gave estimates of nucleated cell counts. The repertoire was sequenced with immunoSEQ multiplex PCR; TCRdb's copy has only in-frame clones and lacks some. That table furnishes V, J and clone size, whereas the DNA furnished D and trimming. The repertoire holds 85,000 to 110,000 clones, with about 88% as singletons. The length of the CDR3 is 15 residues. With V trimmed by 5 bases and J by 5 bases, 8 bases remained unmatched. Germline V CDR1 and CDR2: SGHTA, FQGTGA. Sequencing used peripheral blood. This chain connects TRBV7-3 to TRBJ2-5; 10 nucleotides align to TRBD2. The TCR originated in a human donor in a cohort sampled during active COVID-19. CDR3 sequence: CASSVQRGGLETQYF. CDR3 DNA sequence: TGTGCCAGCAGCGTACAGCGGGGGGGCTTGGAGACCCAGTACTTC.